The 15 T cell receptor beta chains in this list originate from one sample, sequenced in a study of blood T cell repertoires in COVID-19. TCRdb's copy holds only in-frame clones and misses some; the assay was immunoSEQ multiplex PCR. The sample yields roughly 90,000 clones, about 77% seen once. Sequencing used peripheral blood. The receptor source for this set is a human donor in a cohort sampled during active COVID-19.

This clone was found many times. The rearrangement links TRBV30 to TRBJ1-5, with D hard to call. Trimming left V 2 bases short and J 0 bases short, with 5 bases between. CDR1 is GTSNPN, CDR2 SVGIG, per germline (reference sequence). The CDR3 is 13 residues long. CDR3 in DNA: TGTGCCTGGAGTACAGATAGCAATCAGCCCCAGCATTTT. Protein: CAWSTDSNQPQHF.

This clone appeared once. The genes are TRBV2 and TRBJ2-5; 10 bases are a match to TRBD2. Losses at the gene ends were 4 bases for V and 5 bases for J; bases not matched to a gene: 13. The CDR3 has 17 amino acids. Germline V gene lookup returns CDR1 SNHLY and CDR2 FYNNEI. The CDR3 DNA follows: TGTGCCAGCAGTGGAGGGCTTCTAGCGGGAGTCGGGGAGACCCAGTACTTC. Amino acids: CASSGGLLAGVGETQYF.

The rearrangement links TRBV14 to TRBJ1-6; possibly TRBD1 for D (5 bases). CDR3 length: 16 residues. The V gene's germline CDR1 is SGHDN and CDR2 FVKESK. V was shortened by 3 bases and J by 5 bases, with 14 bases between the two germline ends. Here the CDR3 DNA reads TGTGCCAGCAGCCACTTCGGGCAGGGTAATAATTCACCCCTCCACTTT. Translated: CASSHFGQGNNSPLHF.

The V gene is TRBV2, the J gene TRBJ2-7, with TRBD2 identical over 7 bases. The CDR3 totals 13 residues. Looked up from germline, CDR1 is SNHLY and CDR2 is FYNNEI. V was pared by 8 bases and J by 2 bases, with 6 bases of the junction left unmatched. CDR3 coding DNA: TGTGCCAGCGGCCTAGCGGTAACCTACGAGCAGTACTTC. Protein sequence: CASGLAVTYEQYF.

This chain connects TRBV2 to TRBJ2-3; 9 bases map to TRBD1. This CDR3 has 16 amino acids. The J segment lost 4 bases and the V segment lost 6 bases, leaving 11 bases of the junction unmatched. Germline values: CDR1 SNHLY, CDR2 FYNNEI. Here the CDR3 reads CASSPPGTGSADTQYF. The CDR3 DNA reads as TGTGCCAGCAGCCCACCAGGGACAGGGAGTGCAGATACGCAGTATTTT.

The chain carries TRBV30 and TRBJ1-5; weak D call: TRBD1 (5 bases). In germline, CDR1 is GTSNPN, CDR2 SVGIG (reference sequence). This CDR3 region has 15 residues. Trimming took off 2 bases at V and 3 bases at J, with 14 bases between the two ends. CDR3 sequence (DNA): TGTGCCTGGAGTTCCTATGACAGCTCCAATCAGCCCCAGCATTTT. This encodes CAWSSYDSSNQPQHF.

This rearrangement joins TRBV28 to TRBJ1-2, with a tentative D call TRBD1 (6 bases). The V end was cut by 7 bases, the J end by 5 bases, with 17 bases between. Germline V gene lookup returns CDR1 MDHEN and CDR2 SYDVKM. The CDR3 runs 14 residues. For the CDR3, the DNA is TGTGCCAGCATCGGAGGACAGTCTGCTTATGGCTACACCTTC. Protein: CASIGGQSAYGYTF.

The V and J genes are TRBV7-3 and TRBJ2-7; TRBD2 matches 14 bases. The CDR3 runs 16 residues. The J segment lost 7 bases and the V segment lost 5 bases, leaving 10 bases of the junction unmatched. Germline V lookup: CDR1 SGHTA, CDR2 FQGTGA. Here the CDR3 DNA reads TGTGCCAGCAGCCCCTCTCCCGGGACTAGCGGGGGAGAGCAGTACTTC. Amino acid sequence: CASSPSPGTSGGEQYF.

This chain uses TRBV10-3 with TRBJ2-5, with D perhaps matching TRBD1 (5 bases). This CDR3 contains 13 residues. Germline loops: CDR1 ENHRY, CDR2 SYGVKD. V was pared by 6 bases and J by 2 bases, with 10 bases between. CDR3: CAISRQPQETQYF. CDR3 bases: TGTGCCATCAGCCGACAGCCTCAAGAGACCCAGTACTTC.

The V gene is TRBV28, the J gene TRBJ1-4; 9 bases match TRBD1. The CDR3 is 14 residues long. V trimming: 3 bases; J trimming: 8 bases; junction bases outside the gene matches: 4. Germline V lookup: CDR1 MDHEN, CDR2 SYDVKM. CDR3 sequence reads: CASSFPTGGEKLFF. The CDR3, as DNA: TGTGCCAGCAGTTTTCCGACAGGGGGGGAAAAACTGTTTTTT. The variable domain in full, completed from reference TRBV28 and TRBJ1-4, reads DVKVTQSSRYLVKRTGEKVFLECVQDMDHENMFWYRQDPGLGLRLIYFSYDVKMKEKGDIPEGYSVSREKKERFSLILESASTNQTSMYLCASSFPTGGEKLFFGSGTQLSVL.

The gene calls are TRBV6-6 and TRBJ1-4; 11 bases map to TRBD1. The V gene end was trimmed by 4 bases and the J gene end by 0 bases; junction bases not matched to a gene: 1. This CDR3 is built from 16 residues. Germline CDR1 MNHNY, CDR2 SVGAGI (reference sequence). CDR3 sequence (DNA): TGTGCCAGCAGTTGGGGACAGGGGGCAACTAATGAAAAACTGTTTTTT. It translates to CASSWGQGATNEKLFF.

The CDR3 DNA follows: TGTGCCAGCAGTTCCCGTTTCGGGACAGGGGGGTATAGCAATCAGCCCCAGCATTTT. Its translation is CASSSRFGTGGYSNQPQHF. The chain carries TRBV28 and TRBJ1-5; 11 bases line up with TRBD1. V lost 4 bases to trimming and J lost 0 bases; unmatched junction nucleotides: 11. The CDR3 loop spans 19 amino acids. The germline CDR1 and CDR2 sequences are MDHEN and SYDVKM.

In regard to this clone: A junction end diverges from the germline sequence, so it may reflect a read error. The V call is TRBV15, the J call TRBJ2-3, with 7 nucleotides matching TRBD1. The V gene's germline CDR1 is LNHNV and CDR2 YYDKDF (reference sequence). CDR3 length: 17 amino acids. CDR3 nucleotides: TGTGCCACCAGTAGAGTGGGACAGCTGGGATCCACAGATACGCAGTATTTT. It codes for CATSRVGQLGSTDTQYF.

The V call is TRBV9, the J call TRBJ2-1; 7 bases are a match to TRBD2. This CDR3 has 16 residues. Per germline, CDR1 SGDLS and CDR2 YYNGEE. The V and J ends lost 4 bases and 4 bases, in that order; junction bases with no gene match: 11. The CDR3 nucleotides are TGTGCCAGCAGCCCTCAAGCGGGGAGACCTTACAATGAGCAGTTCTTC. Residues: CASSPQAGRPYNEQFF.

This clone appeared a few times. CDR3 coding DNA: TGTGCCAGCAGCCAACTTGCCTGGACAGGGAGCAACTATGGCTACACCTTC. Protein product: CASSQLAWTGSNYGYTF. J is TRBJ1-2 and V is TRBV3-1 (or the pseudogene TRBV3-2); 8 positions match TRBD1. Germline V lookup: CDR1 LGHDT, CDR2 YNNKEL (reference sequence). The length of the CDR3 is 17 residues. J gave up 2 bases and V 2 bases, and 10 bases lay outside the gene matches.